Detailed here is one T cell receptor (beta chain). Its antigen is not identified. The PCR made use of 60 Vbeta and 13 Jbeta primers. Clones were read by immunoSEQ multiplex PCR, and TCRdb kept only the in-frame ones, dropping some. The sample gives roughly 150,000 clones, approximately 88% of which show up once; more than 1.5% is in the top ten. The CDR3 consists of 15 residues. Between the trimmed V and J ends, which lost 1 base and 1 base, there was a span of 9 bases. CDR1 and CDR2 from the germline V gene are SGHKS and YYEKEE (reference sequence). The data were taken from a study of cytomegalovirus exposure and HLA in healthy donors. Notes on the study in general: Researchers reported from a later analysis that most CMV-associated TCR beta chains appeared HLA-restricted. Sequencing depth across donors, presence/absence analyses assumed, was roughly uniform. Most TCR beta V segments were productive about 87% or about 30% of the time in an earlier analysis. Cytomegalovirus status was reportedly diagnosed by the classifier with high specificity and sensitivity.

This TCR came from a woman under 30 in good health and CMV-seronegative. V is TRBV5-5 and J is TRBJ2-1; a weak D match, TRBD1 (6 bases). The specimen was PBMCs. CDR3 in DNA: TGTGCCAGCAGCTTGTGGCAGGGGTCCTACAATGAGCAGTTCTTC. Amino acids: CASSLWQGSYNEQFF.